This T cell receptor (beta chain) was recovered during a study of blood T cell repertoires in COVID-19. Germline V lookup: CDR1 SNHLY, CDR2 FYNNEI. CDR3 length: 14 residues. Trimming left V 3 bases short and J 5 bases short, with 14 bases between. This clone was seen more than once but under ten times. TCRdb's copy holds only in-frame clones and misses some; the assay was immunoSEQ multiplex PCR. The table lists approximately 60,000 clones, approximately 80% of them singletons, with 14% in the top ten. The specimen was peripheral blood. The chain links TRBV2 to TRBJ2-7, with a possible D match to TRBD2 (8 bases). The receptor comes from a man aged 55 to 69 with COVID-19, enrolled during active disease. The chain's CDR3 is CASSEDGRGHEQYF. DNA of the CDR3: TGTGCCAGCAGTGAGGACGGGAGGGGGCACGAGCAGTACTTC.